The clone carrying this TCR beta chain was observed at least ten times. CDR3 of TCR beta was amplified from genomic DNA via a two-round multiplex PCR. It was primers specific to each TRBV and TRBJ gene that first-round PCR used. Primers of the universal type were employed in the second round of PCR. One entry per CDR3 protein results from TCRdb running MiXCR on the multiplex PCR reads. The repertoire holds about 16,000 distinct CDR3 sequences, with just under 45% as singletons. The CDR3 extends over 15 amino acids. J was trimmed by 2 bases and V by 3 bases; bases with no gene match: 6. Germline V gene data show CDR1 as DFQATT and CDR2 as SNEGSKA (reference sequence). The entry originates in a study of prognosis after radiotherapy for stage I lung cancer.

Sequenced here: PBMCs, sampled before or after stereotactic body radiation therapy (not recorded which). The receptor comes from a donor aged 50 or older with non-small cell lung cancer. V is TRBV20-1 and J is TRBJ2-1; 8 bases are a match to TRBD2. CDR3 DNA sequence: TGCAGTGCTAGCGGGGGGGCCGGGGCCTACAATGAGCAGTTCTTC. Translating gives CSASGGAGAYNEQFF.